This T cell receptor (beta chain) was captured by sequencing in a study of Graves' ophthalmopathy and Graves' hyperthyroidism. The wider study: Ahead of any treatment, peripheral blood was obtained at the initial diagnosis. Study results and caveats: For separating ophthalmopathy from stable hyperthyroidism, a 13-signature model gave about 90% sensitivity and 75% to 83% specificity.

Looked up from germline, CDR1 is LNHDA and CDR2 is SQIVND (reference sequence). The CDR3 sequence is 14 residues long. V gave up 5 bases and J gave up 4 bases, with 14 bases separating them. TCR beta CDR3 regions were amplified from RNA transcripts. Second-round multiplex PCR came after first-round RT-PCR with HTBI primers. TCRdb re-derived calls from the multiplex PCR reads in MiXCR, one entry per CDR3 protein. This table has approximately 640,000 distinct CDR3 sequences, roughly 41% appearing once. This clonotype was recorded a few times. Its antigen is currently unknown. The sequenced sample consisted of peripheral blood. This sequence was found in an adult man with Graves' ophthalmopathy. This rearrangement joins TRBV19 to TRBJ2-5, with D possibly called TRBD1 or TRBD2 (6 bases each). CDR3 sequence: CASSSQGRGETQYF. The DNA for the CDR3 is TGTGCCAGTAGTTCCCAGGGGCGGGGAGAGACCCAGTACTTC.